There are a few counts of the clone carrying this T cell receptor (beta chain). The CDR3 totals 14 residues. The ends lost 6 bases at V and 4 bases at J; junction bases unmatched: 8. Germline CDR1 is SGHNT and CDR2 is YYREEE (reference sequence). The data stem from a study of early T cells in non-severe SARS-CoV-2 infection. TCRdb redid the calling of the 5' RACE reads with MiXCR, one entry per CDR3 protein. The sample consists of more than 65,000 distinct CDR3 sequences, under 15% of them appearing once. Sequenced sample: whole blood. The gene calls are TRBV5-4 and TRBJ1-2, with 8 bases identical to TRBD1. This sequence was found in an adult who was a healthcare worker with PCR-confirmed SARS-CoV-2 infection or an uninfected control (not recorded which). CDR3 protein: CASNPGGSGYGYTF. The CDR3 DNA is TGTGCCAGCAACCCAGGGGGCTCTGGCTATGGCTACACCTTC.